The 3 T cell receptor beta chains listed next were all sequenced from one sample in a study of glioma-infiltrating T cells. Amplification of TCR alpha and beta CDR3 regions from RNA used iRepertoire nested multiplex PCR. TCRdb fed the multiplex PCR reads into MiXCR, producing one record per CDR3 protein. The sample lists about 400,000 distinct CDR3 sequences, 35% to 45% seen once, with approximately 12% in the top ten. Input material: glioma tissue, nonneoplastic brain tissue, or PBMCs (not recorded which). All receptors derive from a human donor with low-grade glioma or glioblastoma, undergoing nonglioma brain surgery, or in good health (not recorded which).

Of note for this clonotype: A read error may be the cause here, since a much bigger clone is one base away. V and J are TRBV6-1 and TRBJ2-1, with TRBD1 matching 9 bases. Germline V CDR1 and CDR2: MNHNS, SASEGT. CDR3 length equals 16 residues. The V gene end was trimmed by 5 bases and the J gene end by 9 bases; junction bases not matched to a gene: 14. CDR3: CASSHYPGQGRPEQFF. The CDR3 region has the DNA TGTGCCAGCAGTCACTATCCGGGACAGGGAAGGCCTGAGCAGTTCTTC.

The genes are TRBV4-2 and TRBJ2-2; TRBD2 matches 9 bases. Germline-derived CDR1 and CDR2 are LGHNA and YNFKEQ. With 1 base clipped from V and 3 bases from J, the junction kept 12 bases outside the gene matches. The length of the CDR3 is 19 residues. The CDR3 loop reads CASSQVLMRTSVDTGELFF. CDR3 sequence (DNA): TGTGCCAGCAGCCAAGTTCTTATGCGGACTAGCGTTGACACCGGGGAGCTGTTTTTT.

This clonotype was recorded only once. The CDR3 DNA follows: TGTGCCAGCAGTTTTTTAGCGAAGAGCTCCTACGAGCAGTACTTC. Translated: CASSFLAKSSYEQYF. The rearrangement uses TRBV6-1 and TRBJ2-7, with D perhaps matching TRBD2 (5 bases). The CDR3 is 15 amino acids. CDR1 and CDR2 from the germline V gene are MNHNS and SASEGT. Trimming took off 5 bases at V and 0 bases at J, with 14 bases between the two ends.